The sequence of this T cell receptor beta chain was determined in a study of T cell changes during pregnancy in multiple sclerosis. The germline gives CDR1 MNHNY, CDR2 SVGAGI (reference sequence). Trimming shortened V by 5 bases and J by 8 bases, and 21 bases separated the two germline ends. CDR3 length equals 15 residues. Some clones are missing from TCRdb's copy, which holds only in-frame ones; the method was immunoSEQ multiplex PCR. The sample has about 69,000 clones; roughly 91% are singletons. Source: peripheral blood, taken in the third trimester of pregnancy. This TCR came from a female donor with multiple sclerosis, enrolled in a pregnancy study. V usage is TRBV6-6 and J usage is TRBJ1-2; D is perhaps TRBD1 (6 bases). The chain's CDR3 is CASSATGNRVGGYTF. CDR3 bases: TGTGCCAGCAGTGCAACAGGGAATCGGGTAGGAGGCTACACCTTC.